This T cell receptor beta chain appears in the sequencing data of a study of cytomegalovirus exposure and HLA in healthy donors. Study findings and constraints: Being indistinguishable, some V segments were excluded, TRBV6-2 and TRBV6-3 among them. As a later analysis revealed, most CMV-associated TCR beta chains appeared HLA-restricted.

On this clone itself: The antigen is unknown.

The PCR contained 60 Vbeta and 13 Jbeta primers. Here immunoSEQ multiplex PCR was the method, and the copy in TCRdb shows in-frame clones only, minus some. Of around 74,000 clones listed, 79% are singletons. Germline values: CDR1 SGHKS, CDR2 YYEKEE (reference sequence). The V segment lost 2 bases and the J segment 10 bases; nucleotides outside the gene matches: 6. The CDR3 consists of 14 residues. The chain combines TRBV5-5 with TRBJ1-4, with 9 bases matching TRBD1. The source material was PBMCs. This sequence was found in a man aged 25-40 years in good health and CMV-seronegative. CDR3 bases: TGTGCCAGCAGCTTCGGAACAGGGGGCGGAAAACTGTTTTTT. This encodes CASSFGTGGGKLFF.